These T cell receptor beta chains were read from a single sample in a study of T cells in tuberculosis. Produced via immunoSEQ multiplex PCR; TCRdb's table is partial and in-frame only. The data contain about 59,000 clones, approximately 80% of them singletons. The sample was CD1b-GMM tetramer-negative cells sorted from PBMCs. All receptors derive from an adult woman with latent tuberculosis. CDR3s include the opening cysteine and the closing phenylalanine or tryptophan. Fields, in order: D gene, J gene, V gene, CDR3 protein, CDR3 DNA. The D gene is left open where the match is weak.

D gene: TRBD1
J gene: TRBJ1-5
V gene: TRBV11-3
CDR3 protein: CASTLQGYPMGNQPQHF
CDR3 DNA: TGTGCCAGCACCTTACAGGGGTACCCTATGGGCAATCAGCCCCAGCATTTT

D gene: TRBD1
J gene: TRBJ1-2
V gene: TRBV7-9
CDR3 protein: CASSPRQGYGYTF
CDR3 DNA: TGTGCCAGCAGTCCCCGACAGGGGTATGGCTACACCTTC

D gene: TRBD1
J gene: TRBJ1-5
V gene: TRBV4-1
CDR3 protein: CASSQEMDRGSQPQHF
CDR3 DNA: TGCGCCAGCAGCCAAGAGATGGACAGGGGGAGTCAGCCCCAGCATTTT

D gene: TRBD1
J gene: TRBJ1-2
V gene: TRBV18
CDR3 protein: CASSPGTGRGYTF
CDR3 DNA: TGTGCCAGCTCACCCGGGACAGGGAGAGGCTACACCTTC

D gene: TRBD1
J gene: TRBJ1-1
V gene: TRBV4-3
CDR3 protein: CASSHHPVGQAAFF
CDR3 DNA: TGCGCCAGCAGCCATCACCCGGTGGGACAGGCAGCTTTCTTT

D gene: NA
J gene: TRBJ2-7
V gene: TRBV21-1
CDR3 protein: CASSKVVGTSGSYEQYF
CDR3 DNA: TGTGCCAGCAGCAAAGTTGTCGGGACTAGCGGATCCTACGAGCAGTACTTC

D gene: NA
J gene: TRBJ1-2
V gene: TRBV7-2
CDR3 protein: CASSPGRGNYGYTF
CDR3 DNA: TGTGCCAGCAGCCCAGGGAGGGGGAACTATGGCTACACCTTC

D gene: NA
J gene: TRBJ1-5
V gene: TRBV18
CDR3 protein: CASSRREGRNQPQHF
CDR3 DNA: TGTGCCAGCTCACGACGGGAAGGAAGGAATCAGCCCCAGCATTTT

D gene: NA
J gene: TRBJ2-7
V gene: TRBV7-9
CDR3 protein: CASSLGAGEGYEQYF
CDR3 DNA: TGTGCCAGCAGCCTTGGGGCAGGGGAAGGTTACGAGCAGTACTTC

D gene: NA
J gene: TRBJ2-1
V gene: TRBV27
CDR3 protein: CASTGAGSYSNEQFF
CDR3 DNA: TGTGCCAGCACTGGAGCGGGCTCCTATAGCAATGAGCAGTTCTTC

D gene: TRBD2
J gene: TRBJ2-2
V gene: TRBV5-4
CDR3 protein: CASSRGVAGAGELFF
CDR3 DNA: TGTGCCAGCAGCAGGGGGGTAGCGGGAGCCGGGGAGCTGTTTTTT

D gene: NA
J gene: TRBJ2-1
V gene: TRBV7-9
CDR3 protein: CASSVNYNEQFF
CDR3 DNA: TGTGCCAGCAGTGTTAATTACAATGAGCAGTTCTTC

D gene: NA
J gene: TRBJ2-7
V gene: TRBV4-3
CDR3 protein: CASSQDFAGRYEQYF
CDR3 DNA: TGCGCCAGCAGCCAAGATTTTGCAGGGAGGTACGAGCAGTACTTC

D gene: NA
J gene: TRBJ2-2
V gene: TRBV6-1
CDR3 protein: CASGAGITGELFF
CDR3 DNA: TGTGCCAGCGGAGCAGGGATAACCGGGGAGCTGTTTTTT

D gene: NA
J gene: TRBJ1-3
V gene: TRBV4-1
CDR3 protein: CASSQDPGDTIYF
CDR3 DNA: TGCGCCAGCAGCCAAGATCCAGGGGACACCATATATTTT

D gene: TRBD1
J gene: TRBJ1-5
V gene: TRBV7-2
CDR3 protein: CASSFGQGANQPQHF
CDR3 DNA: TGTGCCAGCAGCTTCGGACAGGGCGCCAATCAGCCCCAGCATTTT

D gene: TRBD2
J gene: TRBJ2-1
V gene: TRBV6-5
CDR3 protein: CAIRSGGGNEQFF
CDR3 DNA: TGTGCCATTCGATCCGGCGGGGGGAATGAGCAGTTCTTC